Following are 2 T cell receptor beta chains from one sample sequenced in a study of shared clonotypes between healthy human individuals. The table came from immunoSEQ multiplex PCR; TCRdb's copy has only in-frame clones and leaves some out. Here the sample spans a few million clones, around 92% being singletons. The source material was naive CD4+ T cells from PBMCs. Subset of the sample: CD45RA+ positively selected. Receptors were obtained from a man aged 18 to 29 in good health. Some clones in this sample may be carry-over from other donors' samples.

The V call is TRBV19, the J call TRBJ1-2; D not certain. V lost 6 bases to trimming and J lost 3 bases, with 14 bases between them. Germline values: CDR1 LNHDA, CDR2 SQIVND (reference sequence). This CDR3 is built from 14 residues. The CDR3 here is CASSAAGGDYGYTF. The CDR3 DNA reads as TGTGCCAGTAGCGCCGCCGGCGGCGACTATGGCTACACCTTC.

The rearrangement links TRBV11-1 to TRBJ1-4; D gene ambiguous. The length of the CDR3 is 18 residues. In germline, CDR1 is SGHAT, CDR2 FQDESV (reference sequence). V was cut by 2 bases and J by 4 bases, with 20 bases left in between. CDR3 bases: TGTGCCAGCAGCTTATCTTCCGGGAGAAAAAATAGTAATGAAAAACTGTTTTTT. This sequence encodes CASSLSSGRKNSNEKLFF.